These 5 T cell receptor beta chains came from one sample sequenced in a study of response to subunit inactivated influenza vaccine. A single record per CDR3 protein comes from TCRdb applying MiXCR to the RT-PCR reads. The sample shows a few hundred thousand distinct CDR3 sequences, about 20% of them seen only once. The sample was PBMCs from blood, taken less than 22 months after vaccination. These receptors came from a man aged 45-69 years who received an inactivated influenza vaccine.

This clonotype has more than one count but fewer than ten. This chain joins TRBV24-1 and TRBJ2-3; no definite D call. With 6 bases removed from V and 2 bases from J, the gap between germline ends came to 11 bases. CDR3 length: 14 amino acids. Germline CDR1 is KGHDR and CDR2 is SFDVKD. The CDR3 here is CATSSADSTDTQYF. CDR3 nucleotide sequence: TGTGCCACCAGTAGCGCAGATTCCACAGATACGCAGTATTTT.

There are a few counts of this clonotype. CDR3 nucleotide sequence: TGCAGTGCGGGTCGAGCAGCGGGTCAGCCCCAGCATTTT. It yields the protein CSAGRAAGQPQHF. This sequence joins TRBV20-1 and TRBJ1-5; D is unclear. This CDR3 region has 13 residues. From germline, CDR1 is DFQATT and CDR2 SNEGSKA (reference sequence). V was clipped by 6 bases and J by 6 bases, with 15 bases between them.

V gene TRBV6-6 combines with J gene TRBJ2-3; no definite D call. Trimming shortened V by 4 bases and J by 6 bases, and 8 bases separated the two germline ends. CDR3 length: 12 residues. The germline V gene has CDR1 MNHNY and CDR2 SVGAGI (reference sequence). This CDR3 reads CASSSSGDTQYF. In nucleotides, the CDR3 is TGTGCCAGCAGTTCCTCCGGGGATACGCAGTATTTT.

This clonotype showed up many times. This chain links TRBV5-1 with TRBJ1-1; D is perhaps TRBD1 (5 bases). CDR1 and CDR2 (germline): SGHRS, YFSETQ. The CDR3 is 15 amino acids. V lost 3 bases and J 1 base, leaving 13 bases between the germline ends. For the CDR3, the DNA is TGCGCCAGCAGCTCCATGGGGACGGCGAACACTGAAGCTTTCTTT. Protein sequence: CASSSMGTANTEAFF.

The rearrangement joins TRBV12-3 or TRBV12-4 to TRBJ2-1; TRBD2 agrees at 9 bases. This CDR3 is 15 amino acids long. J gave up 8 bases and V 7 bases, and 12 bases lay outside the gene matches. CDR3 amino acids: CASTLRMREGHEQFF. The DNA for the CDR3 is TGTGCCAGCACCCTCAGAATGCGGGAGGGCCATGAGCAGTTCTTC.